A single sample is the source of the 16 T cell receptor beta chains below, sequenced in a study of T cell repertoires in cytomegalovirus infection. TCRdb ran MiXCR on the reads and lists one entry per CDR3 protein. The profile covers about 230,000 distinct CDR3 sequences, with 20% to 25% appearing a single time and 15% to 20% taken by the ten largest. The specimen was CD8+ T cells from PBMCs. The receptors were gathered from a human donor in good health (CMV status not recorded). Some clones in this sample may be carry-over from other donors' samples.

This clonotype has just a few counts. The V and J genes are TRBV7-9 and TRBJ2-7, with D maybe TRBD2 (6 bases). Germline CDR1 and CDR2: SEHNR and FQNEAQ (reference sequence). V lost 4 bases to trimming and J lost 6 bases, with 10 bases between them. The CDR3 runs 12 residues. The chain's CDR3 is CASSSGSPEQYF. CDR3 nucleotides: TGTGCCAGCAGCTCCGGGAGCCCCGAGCAGTACTTC.

This chain connects TRBV12-3 or TRBV12-4 to TRBJ2-3; no reliable D call. V was shortened by 6 bases and J by 4 bases, with 14 bases between the two germline ends. This CDR3 comprises 14 residues. Here the CDR3 reads CASRRPDWSDTQYF. The CDR3 region has the DNA TGTGCCAGCAGACGACCCGATTGGTCAGATACGCAGTATTTT.

The gene calls are TRBV28 and TRBJ2-7, with 7 nucleotides matching TRBD1. This CDR3 is built from 15 residues. V lost 2 bases and J lost 6; bases outside the gene matches: 10. Germline-derived CDR1 and CDR2 are MDHEN and SYDVKM. The CDR3 DNA reads as TGTGCCAGCAGTTTAAGGACAGGACCCCTGGGCGAGCAGTACTTC. This gives the protein CASSLRTGPLGEQYF.

The chain is built from TRBV6-6 and TRBJ1-1, with TRBD1 as a possible D gene (6 bases). Germline lookup yields CDR1 MNHNY and CDR2 SVGAGI (reference sequence). The CDR3 runs 14 residues. V lost 5 bases, J lost 4 bases, and 14 bases lay in between. CDR3 region: CASSPTQGRTEAFF. In DNA form, the CDR3 reads TGTGCCAGCAGTCCTACCCAGGGGCGCACTGAAGCTTTCTTT.

This chain joins TRBV20-1 and TRBJ2-1; D gene uncertain. This CDR3 contains 13 residues. With 1 base removed from V and 6 bases from J, the gap between germline ends came to 10 bases. Germline values: CDR1 DFQATT, CDR2 SNEGSKA (reference sequence). The CDR3 sequence: CSARGPLSNEQFF. The DNA for the CDR3 is TGCAGTGCTAGAGGGCCGCTGAGCAATGAGCAGTTCTTC.

The rearrangement links TRBV20-1 to TRBJ1-1; 11 nucleotides line up with TRBD1. Germline V gives CDR1 DFQATT, CDR2 SNEGSKA (reference sequence). The CDR3 is 16 amino acids. With V trimmed by 0 bases and J by 4 bases, 7 bases remained unmatched. CDR3 coding DNA: TGCAGTGCTAGAGACGACCCGGGGACAGGGGGCACTGAAGCTTTCTTT. Translating gives CSARDDPGTGGTEAFF.

This clonotype was recorded only once. The V and J genes are TRBV5-1 and TRBJ2-7; D call uncertain. The CDR3 has 12 residues. Per the germline V gene, CDR1 is SGHRS and CDR2 is YFSETQ. V gave up 0 bases and J gave up 5 bases, with 6 bases separating them. CDR3 region: CASSLGVDEQYF. The CDR3 nucleotides read TGCGCCAGCAGCTTGGGGGTCGACGAGCAGTACTTC.

V usage is TRBV20-1 and J usage is TRBJ1-1; TRBD1 is a possible D gene (5 bases). Trimming removed 0 bases at V and 1 base at J, with 18 bases between. The germline V gene has CDR1 DFQATT and CDR2 SNEGSKA (reference sequence). CDR3 length equals 17 residues. CDR3 residues: CSARDSPPGIWNTEAFF. In DNA, the CDR3 is TGCAGTGCTAGAGACTCCCCGCCAGGGATTTGGAACACTGAAGCTTTCTTT.

This clonotype was observed at least ten times. The DNA of the CDR3 is TGTGCCAGTAGTCCTACCGACGAGGTCGGACCCACCGGAGCCTACGAGCAGTACTTC. The encoded protein is CASSPTDEVGPTGAYEQYF. V and J are TRBV19 and TRBJ2-7; no reliable D call. The germline V gene encodes CDR1 LNHDA and CDR2 SQIVND (reference sequence). The germline V and J ends were trimmed by 5 bases and 2 bases, with 28 bases remaining between them. The CDR3 is made up of 19 amino acids. Full variable domain (outside the CDR3, taken from reference TRBV19 and TRBJ2-7): DGGITQSPKYLFRKEGQNVTLSCEQNLNHDAMYWYRQDPGQGLRLIYYSQIVNDFQKGDIAEGYSVSREKKESFPLTVTSAQKNPTAFYLCASSPTDEVGPTGAYEQYFGPGTRLTVT.

The V and J genes are TRBV7-9 and TRBJ2-1, with a tentative D call TRBD1 (6 bases). V was shortened by 7 bases and J by 2 bases, with 21 bases between the two germline ends. The germline V gene has CDR1 SEHNR and CDR2 FQNEAQ (reference sequence). This CDR3 comprises 17 residues. In nucleotides, the CDR3 is TGTGCCAGCACCCAAGGACCCACAGGGTTCCCCTACAATGAGCAGTTCTTC. Protein sequence: CASTQGPTGFPYNEQFF.

Remarks on this clonotype: A read error may produce the germline difference seen at one junction end. The chain couples TRBV6-2 or TRBV6-3 to TRBJ2-1; no definite D call. Germline CDR1 MNHEY, CDR2 SVGEGT. The CDR3 spans 10 residues. Here the CDR3 DNA reads TGTGCCAGCGCCTCCGAGTCTGTATCCTTC. Translation: CASASESVSF.

The chain employs TRBV6-6 and TRBJ1-3; D uncertain. Germline CDR1 MNHNY, CDR2 SVGAGI (reference sequence). The CDR3 covers 13 residues. Trimming cost V 8 bases and J 4 bases, with 12 bases left between them. CDR3 sequence: CASWAMGGNTIYF. The CDR3 bases are TGTGCCAGCTGGGCCATGGGAGGAAACACCATATATTTT.

This clonotype was found many times. CDR3 nucleotides: TGCAGCGTTGAAGAATCTCACGGGTACGAGCAGTACTTC. The encoded protein is CSVEESHGYEQYF. This chain uses TRBV29-1 with TRBJ2-7, with no clear D. The CDR3 sequence is 13 residues long. From germline, CDR1 is SQVTM and CDR2 ANQGSEA. V was pared by 0 bases and J by 4 bases, with 10 bases between.

This clonotype was seen repeatedly, ten times or more. The rearrangement links TRBV5-1 to TRBJ2-2, with D uncertain. Trimming stripped 0 bases from V and 0 bases from J, with 12 bases between. The CDR3 runs 17 residues. Per the germline V gene, CDR1 is SGHRS and CDR2 is YFSETQ. CDR3 sequence: CASSLEQATANTGELFF. The CDR3 nucleotides read TGCGCCAGCAGCTTGGAGCAGGCCACAGCGAACACCGGGGAGCTGTTTTTT.

As to this clonotype: This could be a read error, since a much larger clone is one nucleotide away. The CDR3 DNA is TGTGCCAGCAGAAATACTCTGAACACTGAAGCTTTCTTT. Its translation: CASRNTLNTEAFF. The V gene is TRBV7-9, the J gene TRBJ1-1; D call uncertain. The CDR3 runs 13 residues. Germline V gene data show CDR1 as SEHNR and CDR2 as FQNEAQ (reference sequence). The V gene lost 6 bases and the J gene lost 0 bases, with 8 bases spanning the gap.

The table lists this clonotype with a few counts. This chain joins TRBV12-3 or TRBV12-4 and TRBJ1-1; tentative D call: TRBD1 (5 bases). The CDR3 spans 12 residues. V lost 7 bases, J lost 4 bases, and 10 bases lay in between. CDR3 DNA: TGTGCCAGCAAGAGGGGTTTCACTGAAGCTTTCTTT. It encodes CASKRGFTEAFF.